The T cell receptor (beta chain) described here comes from a study of early T cells in non-severe SARS-CoV-2 infection. Background on the study: The input, bulk RNA from unsorted whole blood, was sequenced, and chains were unpaired.

General study points: Private and CD4 specificities were missed by VDJdb matching, skewed to anti-spike CD8.

On this clonotype itself: Antigen: not known.

This CDR3 is 20 amino acids long. The V gene end was trimmed by 2 bases and the J gene end by 1 base; junction bases not matched to a gene: 17. The germline gives CDR1 LGHDT, CDR2 YNNKEL (reference sequence). Unique molecular identifiers were attached to individual cDNA molecules. One entry per CDR3 protein results from TCRdb running MiXCR on the 5' RACE reads. This repertoire shows about 99,000 distinct CDR3 sequences, roughly 15% found once; its top ten account for roughly 1.3%. This TCR derives from an adult who was a healthcare worker with PCR-confirmed SARS-CoV-2 infection or an uninfected control (not recorded which). The chain recombines TRBV3-1 with TRBJ2-3; 8 nucleotides agree with TRBD2. Sequencing used whole blood. CDR3 coding DNA: TGTGCCAGCAGCCAACGTCTGGGGGCTAGCGGGTTTAGCCGCACAGATACGCAGTATTTT. It encodes CASSQRLGASGFSRTDTQYF.